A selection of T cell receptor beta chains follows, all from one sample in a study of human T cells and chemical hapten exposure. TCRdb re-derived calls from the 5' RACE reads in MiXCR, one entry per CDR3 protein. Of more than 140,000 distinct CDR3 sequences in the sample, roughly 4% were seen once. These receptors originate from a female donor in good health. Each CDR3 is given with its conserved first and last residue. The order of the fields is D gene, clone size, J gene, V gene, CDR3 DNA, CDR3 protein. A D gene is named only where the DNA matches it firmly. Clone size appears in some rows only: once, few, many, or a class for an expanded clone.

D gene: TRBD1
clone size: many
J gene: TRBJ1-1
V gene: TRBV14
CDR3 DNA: TGTGCCAGCGGACAGGGGGTAAGGACTGAAGCTTTCTTT
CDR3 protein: CASGQGVRTEAFF

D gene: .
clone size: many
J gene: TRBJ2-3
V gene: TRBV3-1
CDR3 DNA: TGTGCCAGTGCGTATTTGAACACAGATACGCAGTATTTT
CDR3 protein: CASAYLNTDTQYF

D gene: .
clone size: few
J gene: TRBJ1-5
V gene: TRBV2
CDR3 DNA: TGTGCCAGCAGTGTACGGCAGGGGAATCAGCCCCAGCATTTT
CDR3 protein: CASSVRQGNQPQHF

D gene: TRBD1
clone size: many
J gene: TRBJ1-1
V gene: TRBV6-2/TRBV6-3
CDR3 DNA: TGTGCCAGCAGGGGACAGATGAACACTGAAGCTTTCTTT
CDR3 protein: CASRGQMNTEAFF

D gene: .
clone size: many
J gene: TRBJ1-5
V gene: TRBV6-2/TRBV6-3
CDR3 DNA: TGTGCCAGCAGTTACTCGAGCGGAGGGGCCGGGCAGCCCCAGCATTTT
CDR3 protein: CASSYSSGGAGQPQHF

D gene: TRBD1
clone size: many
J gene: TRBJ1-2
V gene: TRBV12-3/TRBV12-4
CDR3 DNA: TGTGCCAGCAGCTGGACAGGGGGCTCTTCTCGTGGCTACACCTTC
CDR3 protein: CASSWTGGSSRGYTF

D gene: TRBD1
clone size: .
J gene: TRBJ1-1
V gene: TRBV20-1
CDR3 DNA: TGCAGTGCAGAACGCGGACAGGGAGGGGCTGAAGCTTTCTTT
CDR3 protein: CSAERGQGGAEAFF

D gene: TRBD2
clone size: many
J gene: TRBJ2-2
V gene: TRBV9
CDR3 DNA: TGTGCCAGCAGCGCGGGGGGTCCAGCCGACCCCAGAGACACCGGGGAGCTGTTTTTT
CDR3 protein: CASSAGGPADPRDTGELFF

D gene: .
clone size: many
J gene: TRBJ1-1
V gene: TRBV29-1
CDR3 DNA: TGCAGCGTCGGCCCCGGCGGCAGGAACACTGAAGCTTTCTTT
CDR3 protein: CSVGPGGRNTEAFF

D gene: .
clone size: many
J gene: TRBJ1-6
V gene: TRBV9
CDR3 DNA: TGTGCCAGCAGCGCACAGGGTAATTCACCCCTCCACTTT
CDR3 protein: CASSAQGNSPLHF

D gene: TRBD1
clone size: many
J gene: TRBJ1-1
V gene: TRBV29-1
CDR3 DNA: TGCAGCGTTGAAGATGGGACAGGGCGAGCTTTCTTT
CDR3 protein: CSVEDGTGRAFF

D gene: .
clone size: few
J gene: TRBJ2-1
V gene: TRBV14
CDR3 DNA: TGTGCCAGCAGCCAGTGTTACGATGAGCAGTTCTTC
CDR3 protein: CASSQCYDEQFF

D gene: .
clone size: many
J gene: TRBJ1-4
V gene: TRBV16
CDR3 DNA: TGTGCCAGCAGCCCCGCGGATCATGAAAAACTGTTTTTT
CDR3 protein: CASSPADHEKLFF

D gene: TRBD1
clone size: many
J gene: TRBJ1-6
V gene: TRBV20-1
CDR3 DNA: TGCAGTGAACCGAGACAGGGCTCCTATAATTCACCCCTCCACTTT
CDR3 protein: CSEPRQGSYNSPLHF

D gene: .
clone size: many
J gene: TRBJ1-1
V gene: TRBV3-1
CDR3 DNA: TGTGCCAGCAGCCGAAGGACGGCGGGGGGGAACACTGAAGCTTTCTTT
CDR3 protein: CASSRRTAGGNTEAFF

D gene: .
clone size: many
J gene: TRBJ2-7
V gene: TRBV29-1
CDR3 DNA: TGCAGCGCCGGGCTAGGGCTTGGGTACGAGCAGTACTTC
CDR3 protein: CSAGLGLGYEQYF

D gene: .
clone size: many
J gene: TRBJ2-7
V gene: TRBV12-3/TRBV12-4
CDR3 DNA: TGTGCCAGCAGCCAATTCAGCTCCTACGAGCAGTACTTC
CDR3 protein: CASSQFSSYEQYF

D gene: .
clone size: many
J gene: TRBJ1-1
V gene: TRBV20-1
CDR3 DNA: TGCAGTGCTAGATACACGGGCCATCATGAAGCTTTCTTT
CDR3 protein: CSARYTGHHEAFF

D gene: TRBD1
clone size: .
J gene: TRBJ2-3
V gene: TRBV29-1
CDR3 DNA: TGCAGCGTGGTACAGGGGGATCGGACAGATACGCAGTATTTT
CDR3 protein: CSVVQGDRTDTQYF

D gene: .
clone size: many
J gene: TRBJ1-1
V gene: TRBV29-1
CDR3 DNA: TGCAGCGTTGAAGAAGAATTTTGGGGGGCTGAAATGAGAGCTTTCTTT
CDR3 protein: CSVEEEFWGAEMRAFF

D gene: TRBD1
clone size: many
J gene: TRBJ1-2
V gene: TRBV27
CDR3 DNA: TGTGCCAGCAGTCCCAGGGGGCGAAACTATGGCTACACCTTC
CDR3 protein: CASSPRGRNYGYTF

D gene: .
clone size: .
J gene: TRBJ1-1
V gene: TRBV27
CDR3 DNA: TGTGCCAGCAGTTTAGACGTCGAAACTGAAGCTTTCTTT
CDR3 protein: CASSLDVETEAFF

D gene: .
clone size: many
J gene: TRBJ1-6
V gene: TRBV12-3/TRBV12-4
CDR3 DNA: TGTGCCAGCAGTTTCACGAATAATTCACCCCTCCACTTT
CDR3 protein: CASSFTNNSPLHF

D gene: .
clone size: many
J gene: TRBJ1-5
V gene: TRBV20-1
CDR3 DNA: TGCAGTGCTAGAGATAGGACGGTATGGTATCAGCCCCAGCATTTT
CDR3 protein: CSARDRTVWYQPQHF

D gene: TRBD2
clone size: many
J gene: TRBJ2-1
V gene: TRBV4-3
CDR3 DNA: TGCGCCAGCAGCCAAGTAAGCGGGGGGGAGCAGTTCTTC
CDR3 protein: CASSQVSGGEQFF

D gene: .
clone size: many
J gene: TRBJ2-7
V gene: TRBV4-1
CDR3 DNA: TGCGCCAGCAGCCAAAGGACCGGGGGACCCTACGAGCAGTACTTC
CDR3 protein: CASSQRTGGPYEQYF

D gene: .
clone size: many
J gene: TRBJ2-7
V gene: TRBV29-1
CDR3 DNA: TGCAGCGTTGGATCCCGTGCATGGGAGCAGTACTTC
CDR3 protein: CSVGSRAWEQYF

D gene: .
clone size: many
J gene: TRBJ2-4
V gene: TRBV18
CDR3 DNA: TGTGCCAGCTCACCGAATGAACACCGGGGAGACATTCAGTACTTC
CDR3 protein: CASSPNEHRGDIQYF

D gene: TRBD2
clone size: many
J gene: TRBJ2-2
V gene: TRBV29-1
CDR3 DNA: TGCAGCGTTACAGGGGCTAGCGGGGGTGCCACCGGGGAGCTGTTTTTT
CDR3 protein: CSVTGASGGATGELFF

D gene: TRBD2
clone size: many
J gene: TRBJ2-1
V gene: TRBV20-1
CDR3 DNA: TGCAGTGCCCTTGATAGCGGGGGGAGCTCCTACAATGAGCAGTTCTTC
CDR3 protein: CSALDSGGSSYNEQFF

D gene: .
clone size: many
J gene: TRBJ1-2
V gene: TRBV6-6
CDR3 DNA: TGTGCCAGCAGTTCCGGGACGGTCTATGGCTACACCTTC
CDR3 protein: CASSSGTVYGYTF

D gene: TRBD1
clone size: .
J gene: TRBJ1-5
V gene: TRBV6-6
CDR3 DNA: TGTGCCAGCAGTTACCCCGGGACAGGGCGGTTGGAGCCCCAGCATTTT
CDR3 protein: CASSYPGTGRLEPQHF

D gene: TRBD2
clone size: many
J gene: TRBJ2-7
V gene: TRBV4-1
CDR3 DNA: TGCGCCAGCAGCCTAGCGGGGGGATTGTACGAGCAGTACTTC
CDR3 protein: CASSLAGGLYEQYF

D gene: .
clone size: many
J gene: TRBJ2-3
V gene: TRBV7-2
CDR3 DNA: TGTGCCAGCAGCTTACTACGCACAGATACGCAGTATTTT
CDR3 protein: CASSLLRTDTQYF

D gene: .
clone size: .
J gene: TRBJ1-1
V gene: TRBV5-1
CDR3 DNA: TGCGCCAGCAGCTTGGTCGGCGCCAGGACCGGTGAAGCTTTCTTT
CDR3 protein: CASSLVGARTGEAFF

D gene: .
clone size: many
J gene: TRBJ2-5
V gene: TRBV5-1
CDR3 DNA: TGCGCCAGCAGCTCGTATCAGGGGGGTCAAGAGACCCAGTACTTC
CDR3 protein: CASSSYQGGQETQYF

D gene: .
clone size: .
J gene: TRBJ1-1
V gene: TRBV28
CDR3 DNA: TGTGCCAGCAGTTTGCTAGGAATCATGAACACTGAAGCTTTCTTT
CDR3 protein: CASSLLGIMNTEAFF

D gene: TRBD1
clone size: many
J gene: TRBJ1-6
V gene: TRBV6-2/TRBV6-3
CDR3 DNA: TGTGCCAGCAAAGGACAGGGTGGATCACCCCTCCACTTT
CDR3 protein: CASKGQGGSPLHF

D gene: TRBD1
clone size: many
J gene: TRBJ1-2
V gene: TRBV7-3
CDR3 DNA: TGTGCCAGCAGCGGGAGGCGGGACAGCGCTTTTGGCTACACCTTC
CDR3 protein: CASSGRRDSAFGYTF

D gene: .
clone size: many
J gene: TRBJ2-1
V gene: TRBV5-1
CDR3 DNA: TGCGCCAGCAGCTCCGCAGGGGTGGTTGAGCAGTTCTTC
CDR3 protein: CASSSAGVVEQFF

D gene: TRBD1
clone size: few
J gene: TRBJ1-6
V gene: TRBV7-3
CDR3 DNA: TGTGCCAGCAGCTTAAGACGGACAGGGAACTCACCCCTCCACTTT
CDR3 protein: CASSLRRTGNSPLHF

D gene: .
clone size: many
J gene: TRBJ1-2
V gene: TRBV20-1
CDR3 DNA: TGCAGTGCTAGAGATGTTGGCAGGGACTATGATGGCTACACCTTC
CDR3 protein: CSARDVGRDYDGYTF

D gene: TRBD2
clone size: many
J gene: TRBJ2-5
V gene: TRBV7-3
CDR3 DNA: TGTGCCAGCAGCTTAACGGGCGGGGGGGAAGAGACCCAGTACTTC
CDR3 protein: CASSLTGGGEETQYF

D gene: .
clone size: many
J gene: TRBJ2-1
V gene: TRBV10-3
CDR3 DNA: TGTGCCATCAGCATCATCGACAATGAGCAGTTCTTC
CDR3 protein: CAISIIDNEQFF

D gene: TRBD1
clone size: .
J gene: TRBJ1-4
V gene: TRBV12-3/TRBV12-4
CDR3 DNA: TGTGCCAGCAGTCCCGGGACAGGGTGGAATGAAAAACTGTTTTTT
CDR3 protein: CASSPGTGWNEKLFF

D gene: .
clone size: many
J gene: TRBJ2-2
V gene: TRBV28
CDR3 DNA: TGTGCCAGCAGTTTATCCCTCGGGACAAGCACCGGGGAGCTGTTTTTT
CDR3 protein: CASSLSLGTSTGELFF

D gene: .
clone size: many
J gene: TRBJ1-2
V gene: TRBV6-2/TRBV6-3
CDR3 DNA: TGTGCCAGCACCCTCCTCTCAGATGGAGGCTACACCTTC
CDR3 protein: CASTLLSDGGYTF

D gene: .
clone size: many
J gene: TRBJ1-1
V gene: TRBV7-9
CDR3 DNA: TGTGCCAGCCGGGGTTTAGGAACCACTGAAGCTTTCTTT
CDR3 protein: CASRGLGTTEAFF

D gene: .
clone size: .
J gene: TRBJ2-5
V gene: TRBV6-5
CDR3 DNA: TGTGCCAGCAGTTACCTTGACAGGTACCAAGAGACCCAGTACTTC
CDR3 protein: CASSYLDRYQETQYF